The sample holds a few counts of the clone carrying this TCR beta chain. Antigen: not known. According to the study, TCR beta libraries were built with iRepertoire HTBI primers and CDR3-region Arm-PCR. Via MiXCR, TCRdb re-called the multiplex PCR reads, giving one row per CDR3 protein. The sample has about 310,000 distinct CDR3 sequences, under 25% seen once. V dropped 5 bases and J dropped 4 bases, with 12 bases sitting between them. CDR3 size: 13 residues. The germline CDR1 and CDR2 sequences are DFQATT and SNEGSKA (reference sequence). Described time point: persistent/refractory GD, antithyroid drugs over 5 years with positive TRAb. Preparation of the TCR library used RNA extracted from PBMCs. In each case, Graves' disease was diagnosed per American Thyroid Association guidelines. This sample was taken from a study of regulatory T cells in long-lasting Graves disease. Findings and limits, study-wide: Limited sample numbers may have lowered accuracy. More public clonotypes were shared by persistent patients (approximately 3,000) than by new patients (about 970). TRBV28 was favored in persistent disease, as were TRBJ1-2 and TRBJ2-5.

The chain combines TRBV20-1 with TRBJ1-3; a possible D gene is TRBD1 (6 bases). The starting material was peripheral blood mononuclear cells (PBMCs), obtained when the disease was refractory, from a patient treated with antithyroid drugs. This TCR derives from a female donor with Graves disease. CDR3 nucleotide sequence: TGCAGTGCTCCCGGGGGGGCGGGAAACACCATATATTTT. Protein product: CSAPGGAGNTIYF.